This TCR beta chain was recorded in a study of breast tumors, draining lymph nodes, adjacent tissues. Overall study results and limits: Compared with lymph nodes, tumors were less diverse; compared with nontumor tissue, more.

The table lists this clonotype with a count of one. The antigen remains undetermined. This may arise from a read error, as a much more abundant clone is one base away. The germline V gene has CDR1 MNHNS and CDR2 SASEGT. This CDR3 region has 17 residues. V shed 6 bases and J 4 bases; nucleotides not matched to a gene: 7. MiXCR, applied by TCRdb to the multiplex PCR reads, yields one record per CDR3 protein. This sample yields approximately 37,000 distinct CDR3 sequences, of which 35% to 40% are seen a single time; approximately 11% belongs to the top ten. The V gene is TRBV6-1, the J gene TRBJ2-2; 14 positions match TRBD2. The TCR comes from a female donor with breast cancer. Some clones in this sample may be carry-over from other donors' samples. Sequencing was done on a sample of breast tumor tissue. For the CDR3, the DNA is TGTGCCAGCAGGAGAGGACTAGCGGGAGGTAGCACCGGGGAGCTGTTTTTT. As protein: CASRRGLAGGSTGELFF.